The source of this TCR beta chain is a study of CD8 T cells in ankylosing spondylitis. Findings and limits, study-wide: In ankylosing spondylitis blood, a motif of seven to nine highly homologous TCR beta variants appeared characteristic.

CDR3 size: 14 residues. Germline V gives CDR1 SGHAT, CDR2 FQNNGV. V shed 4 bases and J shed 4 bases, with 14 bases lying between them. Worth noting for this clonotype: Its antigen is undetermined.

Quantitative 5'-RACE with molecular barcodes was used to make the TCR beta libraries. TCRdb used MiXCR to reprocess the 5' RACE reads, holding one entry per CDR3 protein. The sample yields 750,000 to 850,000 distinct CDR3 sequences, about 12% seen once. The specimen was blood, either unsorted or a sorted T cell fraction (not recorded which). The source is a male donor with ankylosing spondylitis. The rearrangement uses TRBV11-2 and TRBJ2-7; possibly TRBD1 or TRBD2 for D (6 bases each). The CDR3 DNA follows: TGTGCCAGCAGCTCTCCGGGGGCGAGGTACGAGCAGTACTTC. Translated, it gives CASSSPGARYEQYF.